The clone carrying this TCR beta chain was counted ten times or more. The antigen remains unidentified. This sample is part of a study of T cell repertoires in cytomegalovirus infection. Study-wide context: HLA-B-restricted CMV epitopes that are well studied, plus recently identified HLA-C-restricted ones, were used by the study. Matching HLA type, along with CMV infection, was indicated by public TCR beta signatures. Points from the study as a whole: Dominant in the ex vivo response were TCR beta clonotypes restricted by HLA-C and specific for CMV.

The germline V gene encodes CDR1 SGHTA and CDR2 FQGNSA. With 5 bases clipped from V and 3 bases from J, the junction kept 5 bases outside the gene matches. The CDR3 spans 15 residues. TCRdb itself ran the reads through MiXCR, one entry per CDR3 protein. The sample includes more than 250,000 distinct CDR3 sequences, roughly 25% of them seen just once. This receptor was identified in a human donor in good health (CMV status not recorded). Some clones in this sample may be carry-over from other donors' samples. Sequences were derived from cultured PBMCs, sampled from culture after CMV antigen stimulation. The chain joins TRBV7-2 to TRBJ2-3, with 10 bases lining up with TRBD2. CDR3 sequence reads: CASSPPGLATDTQYF. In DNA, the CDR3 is TGTGCCAGCAGCCCCCCGGGACTAGCGACAGATACGCAGTATTTT.